The 11 T cell receptor beta chains presented below share a single source sample, sequenced in a study of T cells after yellow fever vaccination. TCRdb reprocessed the 5' RACE reads via MiXCR and lists one record per CDR3 protein. The profile covers some 100,000 distinct CDR3 sequences, with roughly 6.8% appearing a single time and 2.5% to 3% taken by the ten largest. The sequencing used CD4+ T cells sorted from PBMCs, collected roughly 47 days after the first yellow fever vaccination. These TCRs come from a man between 18 and 29 years old who received the YFV17D yellow fever vaccine.

Many counts were recorded for this clonotype. This chain joins TRBV5-1 and TRBJ2-1, with a weak D call TRBD2 (6 bases). CDR1 and CDR2 (germline): SGHRS, YFSETQ. Trimming stripped 1 base from V and 6 bases from J, with 11 bases between. The CDR3 contains 14 residues. The CDR3 sequence: CASSLRTTTNEQFF. Here the CDR3 DNA reads TGCGCCAGCAGCTTGAGGACTACAACCAATGAGCAGTTCTTC.

In its sample, this clonotype was seen many times. The rearrangement joins TRBV12-3 or TRBV12-4 to TRBJ2-7; TRBD2 matches 13 bases. There are 16 residues in the CDR3. The trim removed 3 bases at V and 6 bases at J, leaving 8 bases unmatched. The CDR3 here is CASSFLTGTSGVEQYF. As DNA, the CDR3 is TGTGCCAGCAGTTTCCTTACCGGGACTAGCGGGGTCGAGCAGTACTTC.

A remark on this clonotype: A much larger clone lies one base from this, so it may be a read error. Since no conserved phenylalanine or tryptophan closes the CDR3, a read error is the likely cause. The chain couples TRBV20-1 to TRBJ2-1; a possible D gene is TRBD2 (7 bases). V dropped 6 bases and J dropped 4 bases, with 16 bases sitting between them. Germline CDR1 reads DFQATT; CDR2 reads SNEGSKA (reference sequence). The CDR3 runs to 14 residues. In DNA, the CDR3 is TGCAGTGCCACCCAGGGGCGGGAGTACAATGAGCAGTTCTCC. It codes for CSATQGREYNEQFS.

This clonotype was picked up many times. The V gene is TRBV12-3 or TRBV12-4, the J gene TRBJ1-1, with a weak D call TRBD1 (6 bases). The CDR3 is 13 amino acids. Trimming removed 4 bases from V and 4 bases from J, with 10 bases in between. In DNA form, the CDR3 reads TGTGCCAGCAGTTACGCAGGGGCCACTGAAGCTTTCTTT. It specifies CASSYAGATEAFF.

This clonotype was detected many times. The rearrangement links TRBV7-2 to TRBJ1-6; D call uncertain. The germline gives CDR1 SGHTA, CDR2 FQGNSA. This CDR3 is 12 amino acids long. Trimming shortened V by 5 bases and J by 6 bases, and 5 bases separated the two germline ends. This CDR3 reads CASSPSNSPLHF. CDR3 bases: TGTGCCAGCAGCCCGAGTAATTCACCCCTCCACTTT.

This clonotype was detected many times. This rearrangement joins TRBV4-3 to TRBJ1-6; D is unclear. Germline lookup yields CDR1 LGHNA and CDR2 YSLEER. This CDR3 has 14 residues. Trimming removed 4 bases at V and 7 bases at J, with 11 bases between. The CDR3 loop reads CASSPAFLNSPLHF. For the CDR3, the DNA is TGCGCCAGCAGCCCCGCGTTCCTAAATTCACCCCTCCACTTT.

This clonotype came up many times. V is TRBV5-1 and J is TRBJ2-1; 7 bases are a match to TRBD2. V dropped 0 bases and J dropped 9; count of bases not matched to a gene: 9. The CDR3 consists of 15 residues. The V gene's germline CDR1 is SGHRS and CDR2 YFSETQ. The CDR3 DNA reads TGCGCCAGCAGCTTGGGAAGCGGGGAGCGGGGTGAGCAGTTCTTC. It specifies CASSLGSGERGEQFF.

At least ten counts were recorded for this clonotype. The chain couples TRBV18 to TRBJ2-7; D unclear. There are 14 residues in the CDR3. The germline gives CDR1 KGHSH, CDR2 LQKENI. The CDR3 region is CASSSTARTTSVSV. CDR3 coding DNA: TGTGCCAGCTCATCTACAGCAAGAACTACGAGTGTGTCCGTC.

This clonotype occurred many times. The J gene is TRBJ2-7, the V gene TRBV7-2, with 9 bases aligning to TRBD2. The CDR3 has 13 residues. CDR1 is SGHTA, CDR2 FQGNSA, per germline. The V segment lost 3 bases and the J segment 4 bases; nucleotides outside the gene matches: 1. DNA of the CDR3: TGTGCCAGCAGCTTTAGCGGGGGTTACGAGCAGTACTTC. Encoded protein: CASSFSGGYEQYF.

The table lists this clonotype with many counts. The V gene is TRBV7-2, the J gene TRBJ1-3; unclear D gene. The CDR3 contains 12 residues. Germline-derived CDR1 and CDR2 are SGHTA and FQGNSA. Trimming cost V 5 bases and J 4 bases, with 6 bases left between them. In nucleotides, the CDR3 is TGTGCCAGCAGCCAGCCCGGAAACACCATATATTTT. This gives the protein CASSQPGNTIYF.

Many counts were recorded for this clonotype. CDR3 loop: CASSQDGSGGVTDTQYF. DNA of the CDR3: TGCGCCAGCAGCCAAGACGGTAGCGGGGGGGTGACAGATACGCAGTATTTT. The gene calls are TRBV4-3 and TRBJ2-3; 11 bases are a match to TRBD2. CDR3 length equals 17 residues. Germline values: CDR1 LGHNA, CDR2 YSLEER. The V gene end was trimmed by 0 bases and the J gene end by 3 bases; junction bases not matched to a gene: 5.